The 2 T cell receptor beta chains below all came from one sample that was sequenced in a study of blood T cells in healthy people across ages. Together with a sample-barcoded 5' primer, a J-beta primer mix was included in a second PCR lasting roughly 6 to 12 cycles. TCRdb ran MiXCR on the 5' RACE reads and lists one entry per CDR3 protein. Here the sample spans about 1,500,000 distinct CDR3 sequences, 42% being singletons. Material for sequencing was blood. The receptors here all came from a woman aged 18 to 35 in good health.

The V call is TRBV5-1, the J call TRBJ2-7; TRBD2 matches 10 bases. CDR3 length equals 16 residues. Germline trimming cut 0 bases from V and 7 bases from J; bases unmatched to any gene: 10. Germline V gene lookup returns CDR1 SGHRS and CDR2 YFSETQ. The CDR3 reads CASSLDRLAGGNEQYF. CDR3 in DNA: TGCGCCAGCAGCTTGGACCGACTAGCGGGCGGAAATGAGCAGTACTTC.

Only a few counts were recorded for this clonotype. The chain combines TRBV10-3 with TRBJ1-2; weak D call: TRBD1 (5 bases). This CDR3 spans 11 amino acids. In germline, CDR1 is ENHRY, CDR2 SYGVKD. Trimming removed 10 bases from V and 7 bases from J, with 13 bases in between. CDR3 residues: CATQLGGGYTF. The CDR3, as DNA: TGTGCCACCCAACTGGGGGGTGGCTACACCTTC.